This T cell receptor beta chain was captured by sequencing in a study of Graves' ophthalmopathy and Graves' hyperthyroidism. Turning to the study itself: Specimen type is peripheral blood, obtained at initial diagnosis before any treatment.

If patients had other autoimmune diseases, uncontrolled infections, pregnancy or lactation, they were excluded. V lost 7 bases to trimming and J lost 0 bases, with 18 bases between them. The CDR3 extends over 15 amino acids. The germline V gene has CDR1 SQVTM and CDR2 ANQGSEA. The study's findings and limits: With roughly 88% sensitivity and less than 83% specificity, a 13-signature model separated ophthalmopathy from stable hyperthyroidism. A majority of expanded thyroid clonotypes exceeding 0.001 frequency were likewise present in blood.

This clonotype was counted ten times or more. Its antigen is not known. The authors amplified TCR beta CDR3 regions, and they did so from RNA transcripts for repertoire sequencing. Second-round multiplex PCR came after a first-round RT-PCR that employed HTBI primers. TCRdb redid the calling of the multiplex PCR reads with MiXCR, one entry per CDR3 protein. The sample has approximately 210,000 distinct CDR3 sequences, 25% to 30% seen once. This receptor was identified in a man aged 50 or older with Graves' ophthalmopathy. The sequenced sample was peripheral blood. The chain has TRBV29-1 and TRBJ1-1, with a tentative D call TRBD1 (5 bases). CDR3 region: CSAAPPQGLNTEAFF. In DNA form, the CDR3 reads TGCAGCGCCGCTCCCCCCCAGGGACTGAACACTGAAGCTTTCTTT. Filled out from reference TRBV29-1 and TRBJ1-1, the complete variable domain reads SAVISQKPSRDICQRGTSLTIQCQVDSQVTMMFWYRQQPGQSLTLIATANQGSEATYESGFVIDKFPISRPNLTFSTLTVSNMSPEDSSIYLCSAAPPQGLNTEAFFGQGTRLTVV.